This T cell receptor beta chain originates from a study of technical replicates of blood from several donors. Trimming took 4 bases from V and 1 from J, leaving 14 bases between them. The CDR3 is 15 amino acids. In germline, CDR1 is SGHNT, CDR2 YYREEE (reference sequence). Using immunoSEQ multiplex PCR, the repertoire was profiled, and TCRdb retains in-frame clones only, with some absent. The sample lists 55,000 to 65,000 clones, 97% occurring once. The clonotype originates from a human donor in good health. V gene TRBV5-4 combines with J gene TRBJ1-1; D is uncertain. What was sequenced was T cells isolated from PBMCs. CDR3 DNA sequence: TGTGCCAGCAGCCTCCGTCCTTTGAGGAACACTGAAGCTTTCTTT. Residues: CASSLRPLRNTEAFF.